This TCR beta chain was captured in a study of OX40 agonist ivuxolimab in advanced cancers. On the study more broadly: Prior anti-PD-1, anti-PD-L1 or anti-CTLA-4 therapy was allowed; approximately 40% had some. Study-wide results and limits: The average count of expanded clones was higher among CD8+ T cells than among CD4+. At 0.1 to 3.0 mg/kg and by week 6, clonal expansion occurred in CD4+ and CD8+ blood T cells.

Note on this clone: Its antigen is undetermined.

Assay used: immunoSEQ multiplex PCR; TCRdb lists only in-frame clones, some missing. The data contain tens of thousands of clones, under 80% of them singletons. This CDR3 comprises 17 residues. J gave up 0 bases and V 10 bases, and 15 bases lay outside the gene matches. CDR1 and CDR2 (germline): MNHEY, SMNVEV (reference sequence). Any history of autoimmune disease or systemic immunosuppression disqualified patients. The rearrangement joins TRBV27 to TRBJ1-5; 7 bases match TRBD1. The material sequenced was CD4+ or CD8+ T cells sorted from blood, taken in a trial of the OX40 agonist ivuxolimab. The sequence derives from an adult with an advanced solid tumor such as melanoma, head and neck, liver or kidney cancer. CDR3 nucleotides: TGTGCCAACCGTACACTCCGGGACAGTTATAGCAATCAGCCCCAGCATTTT. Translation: CANRTLRDSYSNQPQHF.